These 30 T cell receptor beta chains originate from one sample sequenced in a study of breast tumors, draining lymph nodes, adjacent tissues. Samples came from axillary lymph nodes draining the breast cancer. TCRdb reanalysed the multiplex PCR reads using MiXCR and keeps one entry per CDR3 protein. The data show 150,000 to 200,000 distinct CDR3 sequences, with around 33% seen just once and 4.3% held by the top ten. The specimen was axillary lymph node tissue. Receptor source: a female donor with breast cancer. Some clones in this sample may be carry-over from other donors' samples.

Many counts were recorded for this clonotype. The chain couples TRBV19 to TRBJ2-5, with TRBD2 as a possible D gene (6 bases). The CDR3 runs 17 residues. Per the germline V gene, CDR1 is LNHDA and CDR2 is SQIVND (reference sequence). Trimming took off 4 bases at V and 7 bases at J, with 25 bases between the two ends. The CDR3 loop reads CASSTEPLLAAPSTQYF. The CDR3 DNA sequence: TGTGCCAGTAGTACCGAACCCCTTTTAGCGGCCCCGTCGACCCAGTACTTC.

The V and J genes are TRBV20-1 and TRBJ1-2, with TRBD1 matching over 11 bases. The CDR3 consists of 14 residues. Germline CDR1 and CDR2: DFQATT and SNEGSKA (reference sequence). This CDR3 is CSSRLGQGADGYTF. CDR3 in DNA: TGCAGCTCTAGACTCGGACAGGGGGCGGATGGCTACACCTTC.

This sequence joins TRBV10-3 and TRBJ1-2, with 7 bases that match TRBD1. Trimming at V came to 10 bases and at J to 0 bases, leaving 2 bases not matched to a gene. This CDR3 contains 12 residues. CDR1 is ENHRY, CDR2 SYGVKD, per germline. CDR3 amino acids: CAKTGANYGYTF. For the CDR3, the DNA is TGTGCCAAAACAGGGGCTAACTATGGCTACACCTTC.

This clonotype occurred many times. The rearrangement links TRBV3-1 to TRBJ2-5; 7 positions agree with TRBD1. CDR3 length: 13 residues. Germline loops: CDR1 LGHDT, CDR2 YNNKEL (reference sequence). Trimming removed 3 bases from V and 4 bases from J; junction bases left unmatched: 2. The CDR3 protein is CASSHRGTETQYF. The CDR3, as DNA: TGTGCCAGCAGCCACAGGGGGACAGAGACCCAGTACTTC.

This clonotype was observed a handful of times. The genes are TRBV5-6 and TRBJ2-2; 9 bases fit TRBD1. The CDR3 extends over 15 amino acids. CDR1 is SGHDT and CDR2 is YYEEEE in the germline V gene. With V trimmed by 5 bases and J by 6 bases, 8 bases remained unmatched. The CDR3 loop reads CASSRDRASAGELFF. CDR3 coding DNA: TGTGCCAGCAGTAGGGACAGGGCAAGCGCCGGGGAGCTGTTTTTT.

This clonotype was seen a few times. The V and J genes are TRBV3-1 and TRBJ1-4; the D is unclear. Germline V gives CDR1 LGHDT, CDR2 YNNKEL (reference sequence). CDR3 length equals 14 residues. The germline V and J ends were trimmed by 3 bases and 3 bases, with 8 bases remaining between them. Here the CDR3 DNA reads TGTGCCAGCAGCCAGGATAGGTCTAATGAAAAACTGTTTTTT. Its protein is CASSQDRSNEKLFF. The variable domain in full, with the rest retrieved from reference TRBV3-1 and TRBJ1-4, is DTAVSQTPKYLVTQMGNDKSIKCEQNLGHDTMYWYKQDSKKFLKIMFSYNNKELIINETVPNRFSPKSPDKAHLNLHINSLELGDSAVYFCASSQDRSNEKLFFGSGTQLSVL.

Many counts were recorded for this clonotype. The rearrangement uses TRBV12-3 or TRBV12-4 and TRBJ2-5; 10 bases align to TRBD1. V lost 6 bases and J lost 2; bases outside the gene matches: 6. This CDR3 spans 15 amino acids. The CDR3 sequence is CASSRGTGDQETQYF. DNA for the CDR3: TGTGCCAGCAGCCGAGGGACAGGGGATCAAGAGACCCAGTACTTC.

This clonotype was observed at least ten times. V usage is TRBV4-2 and J usage is TRBJ1-3, with 7 bases matching TRBD1. V dropped 0 bases and J dropped 0; count of bases not matched to a gene: 5. Germline loops: CDR1 LGHNA, CDR2 YNFKEQ. This CDR3 comprises 17 residues. CDR3 DNA: TGTGCCAGCAGCCAAGATTACAGGGGTTACTCTGGAAACACCATATATTTT. Its translation: CASSQDYRGYSGNTIYF.

The chain has TRBV20-1 and TRBJ1-6; 10 bases align to TRBD1. The length of the CDR3 is 17 residues. With V trimmed by 0 bases and J by 7 bases, 9 bases remained unmatched. CDR1 DFQATT and CDR2 SNEGSKA come from the germline V gene (reference sequence). The CDR3: CSARDHIATGGNSPLHF. In DNA, the CDR3 is TGCAGTGCTAGAGACCACATCGCGACAGGGGGCAATTCACCCCTCCACTTT.

The V and J genes are TRBV20-1 and TRBJ1-1, with 8 nucleotides matching TRBD1. The CDR3 totals 16 residues. Trimming at V came to 0 bases and at J to 1 base, leaving 7 bases not matched to a gene. Germline V CDR1 and CDR2: DFQATT, SNEGSKA (reference sequence). The chain's CDR3 is CSARERDRNSNTEAFF. The CDR3 DNA sequence: TGCAGTGCTAGAGAAAGGGACAGGAACTCGAACACTGAAGCTTTCTTT.

This clonotype appeared many times. This chain uses TRBV4-3 with TRBJ1-5, with 7 bases aligning to TRBD1. This CDR3 contains 15 residues. Germline V gene sequence: CDR1 LGHNA, CDR2 YSLEER. Trimming cost V 1 base and J 7 bases; bases outside gene matches: 7. The CDR3 nucleotides read TGCGCCAGCAGCCAAGCCTGGACAGGAGAGCAGCCCCAGCATTTT. Translated: CASSQAWTGEQPQHF.

Notes on this clonotype: With a much larger clone just one base away, this may be a read error. This rearrangement joins TRBV6-2 or TRBV6-3 to TRBJ2-5; perhaps TRBD1 as D (6 bases). The V and J ends lost 0 bases and 4 bases respectively, with 18 bases between them. The V gene's germline CDR1 is MNHEY and CDR2 SVGEGT. The CDR3 loop spans 17 amino acids. In nucleotides, the CDR3 is TGTGCCAGCAGTTACTCGATGGGAGAGGGGGATCGAGAGACCCAGTACTTC. It codes for CASSYSMGEGDRETQYF.

This clonotype appeared once. The rearrangement links TRBV20-1 to TRBJ1-6, with TRBD1 matching over 8 bases. The CDR3 spans 13 residues. Germline values: CDR1 DFQATT, CDR2 SNEGSKA (reference sequence). The trim removed 6 bases at V and 8 bases at J, leaving 6 bases unmatched. In DNA, the CDR3 is TGCAGTGCCAGCCAGGGGGCGGATTCACCCCTCCACTTT. This gives the protein CSASQGADSPLHF.

The chain has TRBV5-6 and TRBJ1-5; D might be TRBD1 (6 bases). Germline values: CDR1 SGHDT, CDR2 YYEEEE. V gave up 6 bases and J gave up 7 bases, with 17 bases separating them. The CDR3 loop spans 14 amino acids. This CDR3 reads CASTLWGLKQPQHF. The CDR3 region has the DNA TGTGCCAGCACCTTATGGGGGCTCAAGCAGCCCCAGCATTTT.

The chain carries TRBV2 and TRBJ1-2; possibly TRBD1 for D (6 bases). Deletions cut 0 bases from V and 4 bases from J, with 12 bases between. Germline CDR1 is SNHLY and CDR2 is FYNNEI. The CDR3 covers 15 residues. CDR3 DNA: TGTGCCAGCAGTGAAGCGGGGAGGGGGGCCTATGGCTACACCTTC. Protein product: CASSEAGRGAYGYTF.

This clonotype was seen repeatedly, ten times or more. The genes are TRBV30 and TRBJ1-3; maybe TRBD1 (5 bases). CDR3 length: 13 amino acids. Germline V gene sequence: CDR1 GTSNPN, CDR2 SVGIG (reference sequence). Deletions cut 3 bases from V and 4 bases from J, with 10 bases between. The CDR3 is CAWRGGTGNTIYF. The CDR3 DNA is TGTGCCTGGAGGGGGGGTACAGGAAACACCATATATTTT.

With regard to this clonotype: This is likely a read error, given that the CDR3 carries no conserved phenylalanine or tryptophan at its end. The chain recombines TRBV7-2 with TRBJ2-7, with D perhaps matching TRBD2 (5 bases). The length of the CDR3 is 13 residues. The germline V gene has CDR1 SGHTA and CDR2 FQGNSA. With 1 base removed from V and 6 bases from J, the gap between germline ends came to 10 bases. The CDR3 DNA follows: TGTGCCAGCAGCTTAGGCAGAGGGTGCGAGCAGTACCTC. Its protein product is CASSLGRGCEQYL.

The table lists this clonotype with many counts. The rearrangement joins TRBV15 to TRBJ1-4; a possible D gene is TRBD1 (5 bases). The V end was cut by 5 bases, the J end by 0 bases, with 19 bases between. This CDR3 is 18 amino acids long. Germline loops: CDR1 LNHNV, CDR2 YYDKDF (reference sequence). CDR3 DNA sequence: TGTGCCACCAGCGGTCACCTAGACAGCCCCGCAACTAATGAAAAACTGTTTTTT. Protein: CATSGHLDSPATNEKLFF. The full variable domain, completed using reference TRBV15 and TRBJ1-4, is DAMVIQNPRYQVTQFGKPVTLSCSQTLNHNVMYWYQQKSSQAPKLLFHYYDKDFNNEADTPDNFQSRRPNTSFCFLDIRSPGLGDTAMYLCATSGHLDSPATNEKLFFGSGTQLSVL.

This clonotype was picked up many times. The genes are TRBV19 and TRBJ1-2; D is unresolved. Trimming removed 5 bases from V and 0 bases from J, with 7 bases in between. This CDR3 has 13 amino acids. Germline CDR1 reads LNHDA; CDR2 reads SQIVND (reference sequence). The DNA of the CDR3 is TGTGCCAGTAGTCTCCAAGCTAACTATGGCTACACCTTC. Translating it yields CASSLQANYGYTF.

This clonotype was counted at least ten times. CDR3 sequence: CSATTGYHEQFF. In DNA, the CDR3 is TGCAGTGCTACGACAGGGTACCATGAGCAGTTCTTC. This chain joins TRBV20-1 and TRBJ2-1; 7 positions match TRBD1. Germline-derived CDR1 and CDR2 are DFQATT and SNEGSKA (reference sequence). V gave up 4 bases and J gave up 8 bases; unmatched junction bases: 5. CDR3 size: 12 residues.

This clonotype was detected ten times or more. The rearrangement joins TRBV9 to TRBJ1-2; no reliable D call. V was pared by 0 bases and J by 6 bases, with 15 bases between. Germline values: CDR1 SGDLS, CDR2 YYNGEE. The CDR3 totals 15 residues. The CDR3, as DNA: TGTGCCAGCAGCGTAGAGGGCACGGGCAGAAATGGCTACACCTTC. As protein: CASSVEGTGRNGYTF.

This clonotype was seen repeatedly, ten times or more. The V gene is TRBV20-1, the J gene TRBJ1-5, with D unclear. Germline lookup yields CDR1 DFQATT and CDR2 SNEGSKA (reference sequence). The CDR3 has 13 amino acids. The V and J ends lost 1 base and 9 bases respectively, with 13 bases between them. The CDR3 bases are TGCAGTGCTAGAGGGAAGGTTGCATGGCCCCAGCATTTT. Residues: CSARGKVAWPQHF.

On this clonotype itself: This clone may be a read error of a much larger clone one base away. The rearrangement uses TRBV3-1 and TRBJ2-2; D gene ambiguous. Germline CDR1 is LGHDT and CDR2 is YNNKEL (reference sequence). The ends were cut back, 9 bases at V and 3 bases at J, with 8 bases in the middle. The CDR3 contains 12 residues. CDR3 region: CASKADTGELFF. The CDR3 DNA sequence: TGTGCCAGTAAGGCAGACACCGGGGAGCTGTTTTTT.

This sequence joins TRBV20-1 and TRBJ1-1; D is uncertain. Trimming stripped 5 bases from V and 7 bases from J, with 14 bases between. CDR1 is DFQATT and CDR2 is SNEGSKA in the germline V gene (reference sequence). CDR3 length equals 12 residues. Written as DNA, the CDR3 is TGCAGTGCTCCTGAGGTGGGCATTGAAGCTTTCTTT. Residues: CSAPEVGIEAFF.

This clonotype was found many times. This sequence joins TRBV6-2 or TRBV6-3 and TRBJ2-5; unclear D gene. Germline CDR1 and CDR2: MNHEY and SVGEGT. The CDR3 has 14 residues. The V gene lost 0 bases and the J gene lost 4 bases, with 9 bases spanning the gap. The DNA for the CDR3 is TGTGCCAGCAGTTACTCTGACTGGCGAGAGACCCAGTACTTC. Protein sequence: CASSYSDWRETQYF.

V usage is TRBV2 and J usage is TRBJ1-2; a possible D gene is TRBD1 (5 bases). CDR3 size: 14 residues. Germline-derived CDR1 and CDR2 are SNHLY and FYNNEI. Trimming took off 1 base at V and 8 bases at J, with 14 bases between the two ends. CDR3 DNA: TGTGCCAGCAGTGAAGTTCGGGGGACGGGGGGCTACACCTTC. Translating gives CASSEVRGTGGYTF.

This clonotype was recorded at least ten times. J is TRBJ2-6 and V is TRBV5-8, with TRBD1 matching 8 bases. Trimming cost V 4 bases and J 0 bases; bases outside gene matches: 9. The CDR3 extends over 18 amino acids. CDR1 is SGHTS, CDR2 YDEGEE, per germline. CDR3 in DNA: TGTGCCAGCAGCCTCCGGACAGGGCGGGGCTCTGGGGCCAACGTCCTGACTTTC. It translates to CASSLRTGRGSGANVLTF.

This chain joins TRBV11-1 and TRBJ2-2; D assignment may be TRBD1 or TRBD2 (6 bases each). Deletions cut 1 base from V and 10 bases from J, with 13 bases between. Germline CDR1 and CDR2: SGHAT and FQDESV (reference sequence). The CDR3 length is 14 residues. CDR3 in amino acids: CASSLGGAPEELFF. CDR3 sequence (DNA): TGTGCCAGCAGCTTAGGGGGGGCGCCCGAGGAGCTGTTTTTT.

This clonotype was observed many times. The V and J genes are TRBV5-1 and TRBJ1-3; the D gene is possibly TRBD1 (5 bases). Trimming removed 5 bases at V and 1 base at J, with 10 bases between. This CDR3 has 14 amino acids. Germline V gene lookup returns CDR1 SGHRS and CDR2 YFSETQ. The CDR3 sequence is CASRTDLSGNTIYF. Written as DNA, the CDR3 is TGCGCCAGCAGGACAGACCTTTCTGGAAACACCATATATTTT.

This clonotype was seen a single time. This could be a read error, since a much larger clone is one nucleotide away. The chain employs TRBV20-1 and TRBJ1-1, with 7 bases identical to TRBD1. This CDR3 spans 13 amino acids. From germline, CDR1 is DFQATT and CDR2 SNEGSKA (reference sequence). The CDR3 here is CSASQGGSTAAFF. DNA for the CDR3: TGCAGTGCTAGCCAGGGGGGGAGTACTGCAGCTTTCTTT.